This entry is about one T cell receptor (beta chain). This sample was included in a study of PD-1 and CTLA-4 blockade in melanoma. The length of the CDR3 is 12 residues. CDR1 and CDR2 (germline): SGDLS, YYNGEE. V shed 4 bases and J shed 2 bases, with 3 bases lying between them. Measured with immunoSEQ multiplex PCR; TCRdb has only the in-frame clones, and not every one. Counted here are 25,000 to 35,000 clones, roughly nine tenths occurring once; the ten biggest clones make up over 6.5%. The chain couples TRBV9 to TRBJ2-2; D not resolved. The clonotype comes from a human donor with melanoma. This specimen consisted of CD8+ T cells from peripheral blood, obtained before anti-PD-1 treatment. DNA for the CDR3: TGTGCCAGCAGCCCTAACACCGGGGAGCTGTTTTTT. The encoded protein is CASSPNTGELFF. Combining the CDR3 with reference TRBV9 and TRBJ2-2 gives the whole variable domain DSGVTQTPKHLITATGQRVTLRCSPRSGDLSVYWYQQSLDQGLQFLIQYYNGEERAKGNILERFSAQQFPDLHSELNLSSLELGDSALYFCASSPNTGELFFGEGSRLTVL.